This T cell receptor (beta chain) is drawn from a study of tumor-infiltrating lymphocytes in primary liver carcinoma. Study observations and caveats: The difference in top-250-clone fraction between tumors and blood was significant, favoring tumors (p = 0.039). Tumor-adjacent and tumor-blood pairs overlapped less than tumor region pairs did.

For blood RNA, unsorted whole blood served as the source, and germline DNA was extracted too. TCR beta cDNA was prepared out of roughly 500 ng total RNA by means of a constant-region primer. Amplification in three nested multiplex PCR rounds with slightly modified ARM-PCR gave rise to TCR beta libraries. Both of the initial two PCR rounds ran for around 9 cycles and employed TRBV1-TRBV30 forward primers alongside a C-beta reverse primer. TCRdb independently ran MiXCR on the multiplex PCR reads; one entry per CDR3 protein. The sample lists approximately 300,000 distinct CDR3 sequences; around three fifths were seen once. The germline CDR1 and CDR2 sequences are ENHRY and SYGVKD. The CDR3 is made up of 12 amino acids. As regards this clonotype: What it recognizes is unknown. A read error may explain this, as a much larger clone is one base away.

This chain links TRBV10-3 with TRBJ2-1, with unresolved D. The specimen was peripheral blood. The TCR originated in a man in his forties with primary liver carcinoma and hepatitis B virus infection. The CDR3 sequence is CPCQNGNNEQFF. CDR3 sequence (DNA): TGTCCCTGCCAGAACGGAAACAATGAGCAGTTCTTC.